Detailed here is one T cell receptor beta chain. The antigen remains unidentified. Treatment reported: oral pan-JAK inhibitor, 5-10 mg twice daily. CDR3 length: 14 residues. Trimming took 0 bases from V and 3 from J; bases not matched to a gene: 2. Germline V gene lookup returns CDR1 MGHDK and CDR2 SYGVNS. Sequencing relied on a cDNA template that was reverse transcribed from extracted RNA. Generated by immunoSEQ multiplex PCR, the TCRdb table keeps only in-frame clones and is missing some. The table records 200,000 to 250,000 clones, roughly 64% of them present only once. The sample comes from a study of CD8+ T cells in alopecia areata. General study points: Compared with normal scalp, lesional scalp had higher clonality and more expanded CD8+ clones.

The specimen comprised CD4+ T cells sorted from blood, sampled at week 4, from a patient treated with tofacitinib. This rearrangement joins TRBV25-1 to TRBJ2-7; 7 bases align to TRBD1. This TCR derives from a human donor with alopecia areata. DNA for the CDR3: TGTGCCAGCAGTGAATATGACAGGGACTACGAGCAGTACTTC. It specifies CASSEYDRDYEQYF.